This entry is about one T cell receptor (beta chain). The record originates from a study of blood T cell repertoires in COVID-19. Study-wide background: Spain, Italy and the United States supplied samples that represented acute and convalescent COVID-19.

Recruited during active infection, patients (from Seattle) were subsequently followed longitudinally. Germline V gene data show CDR1 as SQVTM and CDR2 as ANQGSEA. V was shortened by 6 bases and J by 10 bases, with 21 bases between the two germline ends. This CDR3 is 13 amino acids long. Original processing notes: Reference gene primers were amplified, and this amplification served to estimate nucleated cell counts. Sequencing was performed with immunoSEQ multiplex PCR; in TCRdb, only in-frame clones are kept and a portion is missing. V and J calls and clone size follow that table, whereas D and trimming were derived from the DNA. The table shows 50,000 to 60,000 clones, with 87% occurring only once.

The sample was peripheral blood. V gene TRBV29-1 combines with J gene TRBJ1-1; no reliable D call. This clonotype originated in a man in his forties with COVID-19, enrolled during active disease. The CDR3 sequence: CSVRTLLSEVAFF. Here the CDR3 DNA reads TGCAGCGTCCGGACCCTTCTCTCGGAGGTAGCTTTCTTT.